Detailed here is one T cell receptor beta chain. Its antigen is unknown. The PCR made use of 60 Vbeta and 13 Jbeta primers. The assay was immunoSEQ multiplex PCR, and TCRdb's table has in-frame clones only and misses some. The table includes some 150,000 clones, roughly 77% detected once. The sample is drawn from a study of cytomegalovirus exposure and HLA in healthy donors. Notes on the study in general: Most TCR sequences were rare, but some public TCRs occurred in many donors. There were some V segments, including TRBV6-2 and TRBV6-3, excluded as indistinguishable.

V dropped 0 bases and J dropped 9; count of bases not matched to a gene: 14. CDR1 SGDLS and CDR2 YYNGEE come from the germline V gene. The CDR3 loop spans 17 amino acids. Input material: PBMCs. The chain combines TRBV9 with TRBJ2-3; TRBD2 matches at 9 bases. The origin of this receptor is a woman aged 25 to 39 in good health and CMV-seronegative. CDR3 residues: CASSVGPSGGSTLTQYF. CDR3 in DNA: TGTGCCAGCAGCGTAGGCCCCAGCGGGGGGTCCACATTGACGCAGTATTTT.